A single sample is the source of the 32 T cell receptor beta chains below, sequenced in a study of blood T cell repertoires in COVID-19. Assay: immunoSEQ multiplex PCR; the TCRdb copy retains only in-frame clones and omits some. This sample has about 210,000 clones; roughly 94% occur once, and the top ten carry around 1.2%. The sequenced material came from peripheral blood. These receptors were obtained from a man aged 25-45 years with acute or convalescent COVID-19.

The chain carries TRBV5-1 and TRBJ1-6, with 9 bases lining up with TRBD1. The germline gives CDR1 SGHRS, CDR2 YFSETQ. The CDR3 extends over 16 amino acids. The V segment lost 3 bases and the J segment 4 bases; nucleotides outside the gene matches: 5. In DNA, the CDR3 is TGCGCCAGCAGCTCGGGACAGGGAGCATATAATTCACCCCTCCACTTT. Protein sequence: CASSSGQGAYNSPLHF.

The chain combines TRBV28 with TRBJ2-2; perhaps TRBD1 as D (5 bases). V shed 5 bases and J shed 5 bases, with 12 bases lying between them. The germline V gene encodes CDR1 MDHEN and CDR2 SYDVKM. The CDR3 covers 14 residues. CDR3 region: CASSPTGRTGELFF. The CDR3 bases are TGTGCCAGCAGTCCAACAGGAAGAACCGGGGAGCTGTTTTTT.

The rearrangement links TRBV19 to TRBJ1-1, with a possible D match to TRBD1 (6 bases). CDR3 size: 18 residues. V was pared by 10 bases and J by 0 bases, with 27 bases between. Germline-derived CDR1 and CDR2 are LNHDA and SQIVND (reference sequence). The CDR3 nucleotides are TGTGCCACCCAACGCCCAAGACAGGCCATGGCGTTGAACACTGAAGCTTTCTTT. This sequence encodes CATQRPRQAMALNTEAFF. Filled out from reference TRBV19 and TRBJ1-1, the complete variable domain reads DGGITQSPKYLFRKEGQNVTLSCEQNLNHDAMYWYRQDPGQGLRLIYYSQIVNDFQKGDIAEGYSVSREKKESFPLTVTSAQKNPTAFYLCATQRPRQAMALNTEAFFGQGTRLTVV.

The chain links TRBV5-4 to TRBJ1-3, with 7 nucleotides matching TRBD1. The germline V gene has CDR1 SGHNT and CDR2 YYREEE (reference sequence). Trimming at V came to 3 bases and at J to 2 bases, leaving 8 bases not matched to a gene. The CDR3 runs 16 residues. The CDR3 coding sequence is TGTGCCAGCAGCTCGCCTACAGGGGCGGCTGGAAACACCATATATTTT. It specifies CASSSPTGAAGNTIYF.

The rearrangement links TRBV12-5 to TRBJ2-5; 11 bases line up with TRBD2. The junction had 16 bases not matched to a gene; V was cut back by 6 bases and J by 1 base. The CDR3 loop spans 19 amino acids. Germline lookup yields CDR1 LGHNT and CDR2 FRNRAP. CDR3 DNA sequence: TGTGCTAGTGGCCCGAGTAGCGGGAGGGCCTCCCCCTTCCAAGAGACCCAGTACTTC. It codes for CASGPSSGRASPFQETQYF.

This clone came up a few times. The CDR3 nucleotides are TGTGCCAGTAGTATAACGAGCTCTGGGGCCAACGTCCTGACTTTC. This encodes CASSITSSGANVLTF. This rearrangement joins TRBV19 to TRBJ2-6; no clear D. Germline assignment: CDR1 LNHDA and CDR2 SQIVND (reference sequence). The CDR3 loop spans 15 amino acids. With 2 bases removed from V and 0 bases from J, the gap between germline ends came to 5 bases.

The chain couples TRBV5-4 to TRBJ1-2, with D possibly TRBD1 on 5 matching bases. The ends were cut back, 1 base at V and 7 bases at J, with 14 bases in the middle. Germline CDR1 SGHNT, CDR2 YYREEE (reference sequence). The CDR3 extends over 14 amino acids. The CDR3 nucleotides are TGTGCCAGCAGCTTGCCGGGGAGGGGTCGTGGCTACACCTTC. This sequence encodes CASSLPGRGRGYTF.

The chain carries TRBV18 and TRBJ1-2; maybe TRBD1 (6 bases). CDR3 length: 13 residues. Trimming left V 3 bases short and J 11 bases short, with 16 bases between. The V gene's germline CDR1 is KGHSH and CDR2 LQKENI. The CDR3 coding sequence is TGTGCCAGCTCACCCGGACAGTTCTACATGTACACCTTC. This codes for CASSPGQFYMYTF. Together with reference TRBV18 and TRBJ1-2, the CDR3 gives the full variable domain: NAGVMQNPRHLVRRRGQEARLRCSPMKGHSHVYWYRQLPEEGLKFMVYLQKENIIDESGMPKERFSAEFPKEGPSILRIQQVVRGDSAAYFCASSPGQFYMYTFGSGTRLTVV.

A word on this clone: This specimen includes other DNA sequences encoding the same CDR3. The chain uses TRBV7-9 and TRBJ2-7; 9 bases are a match to TRBD1. The germline V gene encodes CDR1 SEHNR and CDR2 FQNEAQ (reference sequence). The CDR3 has 14 amino acids. The V gene end was trimmed by 3 bases and the J gene end by 5 bases; junction bases not matched to a gene: 5. In DNA form, the CDR3 reads TGTGCCAGCAGCTTTCCGGGACAGGGTAACGAGCAGTACTTC. Residues: CASSFPGQGNEQYF.

The chain uses TRBV19 and TRBJ1-1; D is undetermined. The germline V gene encodes CDR1 LNHDA and CDR2 SQIVND (reference sequence). V was cut by 3 bases and J by 3 bases, with 8 bases left in between. The CDR3 totals 13 residues. The CDR3 spells CASSMGGYTEAFF. The DNA of the CDR3 is TGTGCCAGTAGTATGGGAGGATACACTGAAGCTTTCTTT.

The chain combines TRBV7-2 with TRBJ1-5; D uncertain. This CDR3 comprises 14 residues. Looked up from germline, CDR1 is SGHTA and CDR2 is FQGNSA. V was cut by 8 bases and J by 0 bases, with 11 bases left in between. The chain's CDR3 is CASASEYSNQPQHF. The CDR3 region has the DNA TGTGCCAGCGCCAGCGAATATAGCAATCAGCCCCAGCATTTT.

The genes are TRBV19 and TRBJ1-4; 9 bases are shared with TRBD1. CDR3 length equals 13 residues. V was clipped by 5 bases and J by 8 bases; unmatched bases: 3. Germline CDR1 LNHDA, CDR2 SQIVND (reference sequence). CDR3 DNA sequence: TGTGCCAGTAGTGACAGGGGGGAAGAAAAACTGTTTTTT. This gives the protein CASSDRGEEKLFF. Combining the CDR3 with reference TRBV19 and TRBJ1-4 gives the whole variable domain DGGITQSPKYLFRKEGQNVTLSCEQNLNHDAMYWYRQDPGQGLRLIYYSQIVNDFQKGDIAEGYSVSREKKESFPLTVTSAQKNPTAFYLCASSDRGEEKLFFGSGTQLSVL.

The chain recombines TRBV29-1 with TRBJ2-1; D unresolved. The germline CDR1 and CDR2 sequences are SQVTM and ANQGSEA. This CDR3 has 14 amino acids. V gave up 4 bases and J gave up 4 bases, with 14 bases separating them. The CDR3 coding sequence is TGCAGCGTTGGGGCCAGACGAGAGTACAATGAGCAGTTCTTC. This codes for CSVGARREYNEQFF.

The chain employs TRBV5-1 and TRBJ2-1; D is unresolved. Germline V gene sequence: CDR1 SGHRS, CDR2 YFSETQ. The CDR3 totals 14 residues. The germline V and J ends were trimmed by 0 bases and 6 bases, with 10 bases remaining between them. CDR3 sequence: CASSLGGSSNEQFF. DNA of the CDR3: TGCGCCAGCAGCTTGGGAGGCTCCAGCAATGAGCAGTTCTTC.

The rearrangement links TRBV6-5 to TRBJ2-1; 12 bases fit TRBD2. This CDR3 region has 14 residues. The J segment lost 8 bases and the V segment lost 6 bases, leaving 5 bases of the junction unmatched. Germline values: CDR1 MNHEY, CDR2 SVGAGI. The CDR3 nucleotides are TGTGCCAGCAGACTAGCGGGAGGCCGGGATGAGCAGTTCTTC. It is translated as CASRLAGGRDEQFF.

V usage is TRBV11-2 and J usage is TRBJ1-3; weak D call: TRBD1 (5 bases). Germline loops: CDR1 SGHAT, CDR2 FQNNGV. The length of the CDR3 is 14 residues. The V gene lost 5 bases and the J gene lost 1 base, with 9 bases spanning the gap. The CDR3 sequence: CASSPQASGNTIYF. The CDR3 DNA reads TGTGCCAGCAGCCCACAGGCTTCTGGAAACACCATATATTTT.

This CDR3 is CASRLGRDRGGNEQFF. Written as DNA, the CDR3 is TGTGCAAGTCGCTTAGGCCGGGACAGGGGCGGGAATGAGCAGTTCTTC. The gene calls are TRBV12-2 and TRBJ2-1; whether TRBD1, the table's D call, matches the DNA was not checked. TRBV12-2 constitutes a pseudogene. The CDR3 totals 16 residues.

The rearrangement joins TRBV28 to TRBJ1-4; D might be TRBD1 (5 bases). Germline V CDR1 and CDR2: MDHEN, SYDVKM. The V end was cut by 5 bases, the J end by 7 bases, with 11 bases between. The CDR3 totals 13 residues. The CDR3 loop reads CASSGAVIEKLFF. The CDR3 bases are TGTGCCAGCAGTGGGGCAGTGATTGAAAAACTGTTTTTT.

This chain joins TRBV7-9 and TRBJ2-1, with TRBD2 identical over 10 bases. V shed 3 bases and J 10 bases; nucleotides not matched to a gene: 12. The CDR3 spans 16 residues. CDR1 is SEHNR, CDR2 FQNEAQ, per germline (reference sequence). Here the CDR3 DNA reads TGTGCCAGCAGCTTCCCTCTTATAGCGGGAGGCGGGGAGCAGTTCTTC. This codes for CASSFPLIAGGGEQFF.

This sequence joins TRBV9 and TRBJ1-3, with D unclear. V dropped 3 bases and J dropped 0 bases, with 7 bases sitting between them. The CDR3 runs 14 residues. From germline, CDR1 is SGDLS and CDR2 YYNGEE. CDR3 sequence (DNA): TGTGCCAGCAGCGCGGTTAGCTCTGGAAACACCATATATTTT. This encodes CASSAVSSGNTIYF.

The chain uses TRBV7-8 and TRBJ2-5; 7 bases map to TRBD2. CDR1 is SGHVS, CDR2 FQNEAQ, per germline. V shed 5 bases and J 7 bases; nucleotides not matched to a gene: 10. The CDR3 extends over 14 amino acids. The CDR3 protein is CASSHAVSGGTQYF. CDR3 sequence (DNA): TGTGCCAGCAGCCACGCGGTTTCGGGAGGGACCCAGTACTTC.

V gene TRBV10-3 combines with J gene TRBJ2-7; 9 nucleotides agree with TRBD2. V was pared by 3 bases and J by 0 bases, with 3 bases of the junction left unmatched. Germline assignment: CDR1 ENHRY and CDR2 SYGVKD. There are 15 residues in the CDR3. CDR3 nucleotides: TGTGCCATCAGTGATGCTAGCGGGACCTCCTACGAGCAGTACTTC. This encodes CAISDASGTSYEQYF.

The CDR3 reads CASSEAGTPKTSTQYF. The CDR3 DNA reads TGTGCCAGCAGTGAGGCGGGAACCCCGAAAACTAGTACGCAGTATTTT. The chain couples TRBV25-1 to TRBJ2-3; D might be TRBD2 (6 bases). With 3 bases removed from V and 8 bases from J, the gap between germline ends came to 21 bases. In germline, CDR1 is MGHDK, CDR2 SYGVNS. The CDR3 covers 16 residues.

This sequence joins TRBV3-1 (or the pseudogene TRBV3-2) and TRBJ2-2; 10 positions match TRBD2. J gave up 7 bases and V 5 bases, and 4 bases lay outside the gene matches. The CDR3 consists of 14 residues. Germline V gene lookup returns CDR1 LGHDT and CDR2 YNNKEL (reference sequence). In nucleotides, the CDR3 is TGTGCCAGCAGCAGCCTAGCGGGGGTCGGGGAGCTGTTTTTT. Its translation: CASSSLAGVGELFF.

The J gene is TRBJ1-2, the V gene TRBV6-5; TRBD1 might be the D (5 bases). Trimming took off 5 bases at V and 4 bases at J, with 14 bases between the two ends. The CDR3 runs 14 residues. Germline assignment: CDR1 MNHEY and CDR2 SVGAGI. The CDR3 DNA is TGTGCCAGCAGTACAGGAACACGCGTCTATGGCTACACCTTC. This sequence encodes CASSTGTRVYGYTF.

J is TRBJ2-3 and V is TRBV4-2; D is possibly TRBD1 (5 bases). The CDR3 is 13 residues long. V dropped 0 bases and J dropped 9 bases, with 10 bases sitting between them. Per the germline V gene, CDR1 is LGHNA and CDR2 is YNFKEQ. The CDR3 sequence: CASSQDQGWTQYF. CDR3 DNA sequence: TGTGCCAGCAGCCAAGATCAGGGATGGACGCAGTATTTT.

The chain joins TRBV7-3 to TRBJ2-1, with D possibly TRBD2 on 6 matching bases. Germline-derived CDR1 and CDR2 are SGHTA and FQGTGA. The CDR3 consists of 14 residues. V was cut by 2 bases and J by 7 bases, with 12 bases left in between. CDR3 region: CASSLGLAKNEQFF. In nucleotides, the CDR3 is TGTGCCAGCAGCTTAGGGCTAGCGAAAAATGAGCAGTTCTTC.

This clone turned up a few times. The chain links TRBV3-1 (or the pseudogene TRBV3-2) to TRBJ1-2, with a weak D call TRBD1 (5 bases). CDR1 LGHDT and CDR2 YNNKEL come from the germline V gene (reference sequence). CDR3 size: 13 residues. V was trimmed by 6 bases and J by 6 bases, leaving 14 bases between them. DNA of the CDR3: TGTGCCAGCAGTGGGGCGCTCACCCATGGCTACACCTTC. Translating gives CASSGALTHGYTF.

The genes are TRBV3-1 (or the pseudogene TRBV3-2) and TRBJ2-7; unclear D gene. V was trimmed by 2 bases and J by 3 bases, leaving 14 bases between them. Germline CDR1 is LGHDT and CDR2 is YNNKEL (reference sequence). The CDR3 totals 15 residues. The CDR3 reads CASSQYDKMNYEQYF. The DNA for the CDR3 is TGTGCCAGCAGCCAATATGACAAAATGAACTACGAGCAGTACTTC.

The chain couples TRBV11-2 to TRBJ1-2; a weak D match, TRBD1 (6 bases). CDR3 length equals 15 residues. The germline V gene has CDR1 SGHAT and CDR2 FQNNGV. Trimming removed 1 base at V and 6 bases at J, with 15 bases between. The CDR3 here is CASSLGPWTDNGYTF. The CDR3 nucleotides read TGTGCCAGCAGCTTAGGACCCTGGACAGACAATGGCTACACCTTC.

The chain has TRBV5-8 and TRBJ1-4, with D uncertain. Per germline, CDR1 SGHTS and CDR2 YDEGEE. Trimming stripped 4 bases from V and 0 bases from J, with 19 bases between. The length of the CDR3 is 18 residues. CDR3: CASSPRVGNLATNEKLFF. CDR3 coding DNA: TGTGCCAGCAGCCCCCGGGTGGGTAATCTGGCAACTAATGAAAAACTGTTTTTT.

The chain is built from TRBV5-4 and TRBJ1-1; D call uncertain. V was shortened by 5 bases and J by 1 base, with 9 bases between the two germline ends. Per germline, CDR1 SGHNT and CDR2 YYREEE (reference sequence). The CDR3 extends over 13 amino acids. The CDR3 DNA follows: TGTGCCAGCAGTCCGACGGGGAACACTGAAGCTTTCTTT. This codes for CASSPTGNTEAFF.